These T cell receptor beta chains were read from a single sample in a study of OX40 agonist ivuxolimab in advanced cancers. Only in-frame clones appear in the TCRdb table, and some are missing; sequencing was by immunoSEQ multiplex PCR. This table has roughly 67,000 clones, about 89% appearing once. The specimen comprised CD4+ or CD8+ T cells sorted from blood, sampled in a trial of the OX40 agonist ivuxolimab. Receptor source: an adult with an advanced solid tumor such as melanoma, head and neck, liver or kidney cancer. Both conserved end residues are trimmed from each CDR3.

AWSARSGGAKSYT | TRBV30
ASSFRDLMSYT | TRBV19
ASSLTSGRSGANVLT | TRBV7-9
ASSIQRRVLNVLT | TRBV19
ASSLSLGLSNQPQH | TRBV7-2
ASSPSGGSSYEQY | TRBV18
ASSYSKGFGNTIY | TRBV6-6
ASSYSGRGSNYGYT | TRBV6-6
ASSVVSSGYNEQF | TRBV9
ASSPGVGQPQH | TRBV18
ASLGQDNEKLF | TRBV2
ASSQSYNEQF | TRBV14
ASSPDQGIQPQH | TRBV5-1
GSHGGLLRGYT | TRBV6-5
ASSWGPSDYEQY | TRBV5-4
ASSSQGLFNQPQH | TRBV11-2
AWSSRGGGRYEQY | TRBV30
AWNKSPGQGDLYGYT | TRBV30
ASSSGGNTGELF | TRBV27
ASSLVYEQY | TRBV7-9
ASSSEGQGSNGYT | TRBV7-2
ASSLETLKETQY | TRBV5-8
ATSRDLGNWDEKLF | TRBV15
ASSSSGTGVGEQY | TRBV5-1
ASKKTAASYEQY | TRBV19
ASSGATGVSGNTIY | TRBV9
ASSPGTQQF | TRBV6-6
ASSSPQTGNYGYT | TRBV19
ASSIWQNHGLFSGANVLT | TRBV19
ASSHRTSGRSNTDTQY | TRBV7-9
ASSFIPRQWDGYT | TRBV28
ASRNSGSNTGELF | TRBV6-4
ASSQDSVNEKLF | TRBV14
ASSSQTGVPSEQY | TRBV7-2
ASSDRQGQETQY | TRBV19
ARSLGTSGGRVDEQF | TRBV7-5
ASLPRTNGEKLF | TRBV19
ASSDGTLPNQPQH | TRBV2
ASSSGTGGYNEQF | TRBV28
AWTANTGELF | TRBV30
ASRPGQGIHTEAF | TRBV6-5
ASSGQTRRDNSPLH | TRBV19
ASTLSGANTGELF | TRBV6-6
ASSAGETQY | TRBV10-1
AISLGRAGQPQH | TRBV10-3
ASSLEGRGSYT | TRBV11-2
ASNRALANTGELF | TRBV19
ASSSPLGGGIYEQY | TRBV5-1
ASSSGRSTNEKLF | TRBV5-4
ASSPTPDSANQPQH | TRBV5-5
AWRGVGGTEAF | TRBV30
SVSAGNTEAF | TRBV29-1
ASRIADTQY | TRBV6-1
ASSSGGTRTDTQY | TRBV7-9
ASLLSGNTIY | TRBV30
ASSGGDTSSYEQY | TRBV2
AWSVRRNTEAF | TRBV30